This TCR beta chain was captured by sequencing in a study of blood T cell repertoires in COVID-19. Study details: The United States, Italy and Spain were the sources of the acute and convalescent COVID-19 samples. PBMCs, B-cell-depleted T cells, or T cells were the source of the cDNA or gDNA that made up the material.

Authors' analysis steps: How many nucleated cells were present was estimated from reference gene primer amplification. The data were produced by immunoSEQ multiplex PCR, yet TCRdb's version contains in-frame clones alone and is incomplete. V and J calls plus clone size are reproduced from that table; the DNA served to infer D and trimming. The data contain about 180,000 clones, 86% of them seen just once; the ten biggest clones take up roughly 2.9%. CDR3 size: 16 residues. The germline V and J ends were trimmed by 0 bases and 2 bases, with 10 bases remaining between them. V and J are TRBV23-1 and TRBJ1-4; D uncertain. TRBV23-1 is designated an ORF whose function remains uncertain. What was sequenced was peripheral blood. The TCR was taken from a woman younger than 45 with active or convalescent COVID-19. The CDR3 DNA is TGCGCCAGCAGTCAATCGGGTGGGGAGACTAATGAAAAACTGTTTTTT. This translates into CASSQSGGETNEKLFF.